The rows below give T cell receptor beta chains drawn from one sample of a study of siplizumab effects on memory and regulatory T cells. Method: immunoSEQ multiplex PCR; TCRdb's copy keeps in-frame clones and lacks some. Among approximately 60,000 clones listed, 79% were seen once. Sample: memory CD4+ T cells sorted from blood. The source of these receptors is a human donor in good health. CDR3s include the opening cysteine and the closing phenylalanine or tryptophan. D genes are given only for firm matches. Part of the rows lack a size; the others show once, few, many or a class for expanded clones.

V: TRBV6-4; J: TRBJ2-7; D: -; size: -; DNA: TGTGCCAGCAGTGACTCTGGAAACAGCGCCTACGAGCAGTACTTC; CDR3: CASSDSGNSAYEQYF
V: TRBV5-1; J: TRBJ2-2; D: TRBD1; size: -; DNA: TGCGCCAGCAGCTCGGACAGGGTCGGGGAGCTGTTTTTT; CDR3: CASSSDRVGELFF
V: TRBV5-1; J: TRBJ2-5; D: -; size: few; DNA: TGCGCCAGCACCCTCCAAGAGACCCAGTACTTC; CDR3: CASTLQETQYF
V: TRBV4-3; J: TRBJ2-3; D: TRBD2; size: few; DNA: TGCGCCAGCAGCCAACTACTGGGGGCTAGCGGGGGTTCAGATACGCAGTATTTT; CDR3: CASSQLLGASGGSDTQYF
V: TRBV6-5; J: TRBJ2-5; D: TRBD2; size: -; DNA: TGTGCCAGCAGTTACAGCGGGGGGGCCGGGGAGACCCAGTACTTC; CDR3: CASSYSGGAGETQYF
V: TRBV14; J: TRBJ1-2; D: TRBD1; size: -; DNA: TGTGCCAGCAGCCCCTGGGCCACAGGGGACTATGGCTACACCTTC; CDR3: CASSPWATGDYGYTF
V: TRBV30; J: TRBJ1-1; D: -; size: -; DNA: TGTGCCTGGAAGCCCAATCAAAACACTGAAGCTTTCTTT; CDR3: CAWKPNQNTEAFF
V: TRBV10-3; J: TRBJ1-2; D: TRBD1; size: -; DNA: TGTGCCATCAGTGACCAGGGGGACTATGGCTACACCTTC; CDR3: CAISDQGDYGYTF
V: TRBV7-2; J: TRBJ2-7; D: -; size: -; DNA: TGTGCCAGCAGCCCATTACAGGGTTCAGAGCAGTACTTC; CDR3: CASSPLQGSEQYF
V: TRBV30; J: TRBJ2-7; D: -; size: -; DNA: TGTGCCTGGAGTATGCAGGGCCCCTCCTACGAGCAGTACTTC; CDR3: CAWSMQGPSYEQYF
V: TRBV5-8; J: TRBJ1-6; D: -; size: -; DNA: TGTGCCAGCAGCCGATCGACAGGCTATAGGATTAATTCACCCCTCCACTTT; CDR3: CASSRSTGYRINSPLHF
V: TRBV28; J: TRBJ1-4; D: -; size: -; DNA: TGTGCCATCACTACTCCTGGTCAGCCTTTCGAAAAACTGTTTTTT; CDR3: CAITTPGQPFEKLFF
V: TRBV11-1; J: TRBJ2-7; D: TRBD2; size: -; DNA: TGTGCCAGCAGGTCAATGGGGGGGAGCTCCTACGAGCAGTACTTC; CDR3: CASRSMGGSSYEQYF
V: TRBV2; J: TRBJ1-3; D: -; size: -; DNA: TGTGCCAGCAGAGGGGGGGCAGCTGGAAACACCATATATTTT; CDR3: CASRGGAAGNTIYF
V: TRBV5-1; J: TRBJ2-1; D: TRBD2; size: -; DNA: TGCGCCAGCAGCCCGGCGGGAGCGAGCTCCTACAATGAGCAGTTCTTC; CDR3: CASSPAGASSYNEQFF
V: TRBV4-3; J: TRBJ2-3; D: -; size: -; DNA: TGCGCCAGCAGCCAAGATACAGGGTCAGATACGCAGTATTTT; CDR3: CASSQDTGSDTQYF
V: TRBV2; J: TRBJ2-7; D: -; size: -; DNA: TGTGCCAGCACCCAGCAGGGGGGGCAGTACGAGCAGTACTTC; CDR3: CASTQQGGQYEQYF
V: TRBV7-3; J: TRBJ2-1; D: -; size: -; DNA: TGTGCCAGCAGCTTAGTAGCGGCGGCCGGTTACAATGAGCAGTTCTTC; CDR3: CASSLVAAAGYNEQFF
V: TRBV15; J: TRBJ1-2; D: -; size: -; DNA: TGTGCCACCAGCAGAGAGGGGGCCGATGGCTACACCTTC; CDR3: CATSREGADGYTF
V: TRBV5-4; J: TRBJ2-7; D: TRBD2; size: -; DNA: TGTGCCAGCAGCTTGCTCGGGGGGAGACTCTCCTACGAGCAGTACTTC; CDR3: CASSLLGGRLSYEQYF
V: TRBV4-2; J: TRBJ2-3; D: TRBD2; size: -; DNA: TGTGCCAGCAGCCAAGAGCTTGGCGGGGGACCTTGGGATACGCAGTATTTT; CDR3: CASSQELGGGPWDTQYF
V: TRBV5-6; J: TRBJ2-5; D: TRBD1; size: -; DNA: TGTGCCAGCAGCTTCCGACAGGGGGGGGAGACCCAGTACTTC; CDR3: CASSFRQGGETQYF
V: TRBV7-2; J: TRBJ1-5; D: -; size: once; DNA: TGTGCCAGCAGCTTAGCGAGTGCAGCTATTCAGCCCCAGCATTTT; CDR3: CASSLASAAIQPQHF
V: TRBV7-2; J: TRBJ1-2; D: -; size: -; DNA: TGTGCCAGCAGCTTAGACAGGGTTGGCTACACCTTC; CDR3: CASSLDRVGYTF
V: TRBV18; J: TRBJ2-2; D: -; size: -; DNA: TGTGCCAGCTCACCGGGGCTAGCCGGGACCGGGGAGCTGTTTTTT; CDR3: CASSPGLAGTGELFF
V: TRBV6-1; J: TRBJ2-7; D: -; size: -; DNA: TGTGCCAGCAGTGGCCAGGGGTACGAGCAGTACTTC; CDR3: CASSGQGYEQYF
V: TRBV4-1; J: TRBJ1-4; D: -; size: -; DNA: TGCGCCAGCAGCCAAGATATAGCAGGTGGTAATGAAAAACTGTTTTTT; CDR3: CASSQDIAGGNEKLFF
V: TRBV9; J: TRBJ2-1; D: TRBD2; size: -; DNA: TGTGCCAGCAGCTCACTAGCGGGGCTATACAATGAGCAGTTCTTC; CDR3: CASSSLAGLYNEQFF
V: TRBV7-6; J: TRBJ2-7; D: -; size: -; DNA: TGTGCCAGCAGCTTAGATGCGGGCTCCTACGAGCAGTACTTC; CDR3: CASSLDAGSYEQYF
V: TRBV9; J: TRBJ2-1; D: -; size: -; DNA: TGTGCCAGCAGTAAAACAGATAGCTCCTACAATGAGCAGTTCTTC; CDR3: CASSKTDSSYNEQFF
V: TRBV5-6; J: TRBJ1-6; D: -; size: -; DNA: TGTGCCAGCAGCCTGGACAGCCAGGATTCACCCCTCCACTTT; CDR3: CASSLDSQDSPLHF
V: TRBV19; J: TRBJ1-1; D: -; size: -; DNA: TGTGCCAGTAGTGGCGCTTGGGGACATAGGAACACTGAAGCTTTCTTT; CDR3: CASSGAWGHRNTEAFF
V: TRBV7-9; J: TRBJ2-7; D: -; size: -; DNA: TGTGCCAGCAGCTCCCGGGACGGGACCTACGAGCAGTACTTC; CDR3: CASSSRDGTYEQYF
V: TRBV18; J: TRBJ1-6; D: TRBD1; size: -; DNA: TGTGCCAGCTCACCGACAGGGATTAGGTCACCCCTCCACTTT; CDR3: CASSPTGIRSPLHF
V: TRBV12-2; J: TRBJ2-3; D: -; size: -; DNA: TGTGCAAGCCCCTCGGGGGGATCGAAGTATAGGACAGATACGCAGTATTTT; CDR3: CASPSGGSKYRTDTQYF
V: TRBV4-3; J: TRBJ1-5; D: -; size: -; DNA: TGCGCCAGCAGCCAATTAGGGGGTGTAGAACAGCCCCAGCATTTT; CDR3: CASSQLGGVEQPQHF
V: TRBV7-3; J: TRBJ2-3; D: TRBD2; size: -; DNA: TGTGCCAGCCGGACTAGCGGGGGGGCAAATACGCAGTATTTT; CDR3: CASRTSGGANTQYF
V: TRBV10-3; J: TRBJ1-2; D: -; size: once; DNA: TGTGCCATTAAAGACAGCGAATATGGCTACACCTTC; CDR3: CAIKDSEYGYTF
V: TRBV4-1; J: TRBJ1-1; D: -; size: -; DNA: TGCGCCAGCAGAGAAGGACGGGTTAACACTGAAGCTTTCTTT; CDR3: CASREGRVNTEAFF
V: TRBV7-8; J: TRBJ1-2; D: -; size: -; DNA: TGTGCCAGCAGCCCTTACGGCACTAACTATGGCTACACCTTC; CDR3: CASSPYGTNYGYTF
V: TRBV7-9; J: TRBJ2-3; D: TRBD2; size: -; DNA: TGTGCCAGCAGCCTTAACCCGGGACTAGCGGGCGGGGATACGCAGTATTTT; CDR3: CASSLNPGLAGGDTQYF
V: TRBV11-2; J: TRBJ2-3; D: -; size: few; DNA: TGTGCCAGCAGCTTAGTTCGGTGGACTAGGAGGGGGCACACAGATACGCAGTATTTT; CDR3: CASSLVRWTRRGHTDTQYF
V: TRBV28; J: TRBJ2-7; D: -; size: -; DNA: TGTGCCAGCAGCCTCTACCGGGTCCAGAGCGCTTACGAGCAGTACTTC; CDR3: CASSLYRVQSAYEQYF
V: TRBV4-3; J: TRBJ2-2; D: TRBD1; size: few; DNA: TGCGCCAGCAGCCAAGCCAGGGGACAGAGCACCGGGGAGCTGTTTTTT; CDR3: CASSQARGQSTGELFF
V: TRBV5-4; J: TRBJ2-7; D: TRBD1; size: few; DNA: TGTGCCAGCAGCCAGGACAGGGTGAGCTCCTACGAGCAGTACTTC; CDR3: CASSQDRVSSYEQYF
V: TRBV30; J: TRBJ1-3; D: -; size: few; DNA: TGTGCCTGGAGTCCCAAGGGCAGTACCTTCTCTGGAAACACCATATATTTT; CDR3: CAWSPKGSTFSGNTIYF
V: TRBV28; J: TRBJ2-7; D: TRBD2; size: -; DNA: TGTGCCAGCAGCTCGTCCGGGACTAGCGGGGGAGCCTACGAGCAGTACTTC; CDR3: CASSSSGTSGGAYEQYF
V: TRBV7-3; J: TRBJ1-5; D: -; size: -; DNA: TGTGCCAGCAGCTTACTGGGGGGTAGCAATCAGCCCCAGCATTTT; CDR3: CASSLLGGSNQPQHF
V: TRBV23-1; J: TRBJ1-1; D: -; size: -; DNA: TGCGCCAGCAGTCAACCTTCTGGAAACACTGAAGCTTTCTTT; CDR3: CASSQPSGNTEAFF
V: TRBV9; J: TRBJ2-7; D: -; size: -; DNA: TGTGCCAGCAGCCCTTCGACAGCTTCCTACGAGCAGTACTTC; CDR3: CASSPSTASYEQYF
V: TRBV28; J: TRBJ1-4; D: TRBD1; size: -; DNA: TGTGCCAGCAGTCTTACAGGGGGCGGGAATGAAAAACTGTTTTTT; CDR3: CASSLTGGGNEKLFF
V: TRBV5-1; J: TRBJ2-5; D: -; size: -; DNA: TGCGCCAGCAGCCTGACTAGTTTCGAGACCCAGTACTTC; CDR3: CASSLTSFETQYF
V: TRBV19; J: TRBJ2-7; D: -; size: -; DNA: TGTGCCAGTAGTGTGTCGGGACGCATCACCTACGAGCAGTACTTC; CDR3: CASSVSGRITYEQYF
V: TRBV11-2; J: TRBJ1-2; D: -; size: once; DNA: TGTGCCAGCAGCTTAGGCCAGGGCGGTAACTATGGCTACACCTTC; CDR3: CASSLGQGGNYGYTF
V: TRBV4-2; J: TRBJ1-3; D: TRBD1; size: -; DNA: TGTGCCAGCAGCCAAGGTGACAGGGATAGCGGAAACACCATATATTTT; CDR3: CASSQGDRDSGNTIYF
V: TRBV29-1; J: TRBJ1-5; D: TRBD1; size: -; DNA: TGCAGCGCCGGACAGGGACAAGATCAGCCCCAGCATTTT; CDR3: CSAGQGQDQPQHF
V: TRBV2; J: TRBJ1-3; D: TRBD1; size: -; DNA: TGTGCCAGCGAAACCGGGACAGGGGATTCCTCTGGAAACACCATATATTTT; CDR3: CASETGTGDSSGNTIYF